Listed here are 25 T cell receptor beta chains from one sample, sequenced in a study of T cell clonotyping in hematopoietic cell transplantation. Measured with immunoSEQ multiplex PCR; TCRdb has only the in-frame clones, and not every one. The data show 11,000 or so clones, with about half seen just once and approximately 11% held by the top ten. Sample: peripheral blood mononuclear cells. These receptors came from a man aged 45-65 years in good health. Some clones in this sample may be carry-over from other donors' samples.

This clone appeared a few times. This chain links TRBV6-1 with TRBJ1-2, with D hard to call. Germline V CDR1 and CDR2: MNHNS, SASEGT. V lost 2 bases and J lost 5, with 12 bases in between. The CDR3 extends over 14 amino acids. The CDR3 DNA follows: TGTGCCAGCAGTGAATCGTTAACGGTGTATGGCTACACCTTC. Its translation: CASSESLTVYGYTF.

The gene calls are TRBV9 and TRBJ2-1, with no clear D. Per germline, CDR1 SGDLS and CDR2 YYNGEE. The CDR3 is 13 amino acids. V lost 0 bases, J lost 10 bases, and 11 bases lay in between. CDR3 amino acids: CASSVAIRSEQFF. CDR3 nucleotides: TGTGCCAGCAGCGTAGCGATTAGAAGCGAGCAGTTCTTC.

The chain joins TRBV29-1 to TRBJ2-1, with unresolved D. V was trimmed by 4 bases and J by 0 bases, leaving 7 bases between them. The CDR3 extends over 13 amino acids. The germline CDR1 and CDR2 sequences are SQVTM and ANQGSEA. Here the CDR3 DNA reads TGCAGCGTTGGCCCAGGCTCCTACAATGAGCAGTTCTTC. Residues: CSVGPGSYNEQFF.

This clone was picked up a small number of times. The chain links TRBV6-5 to TRBJ2-5, with 8 bases identical to TRBD2. The CDR3 spans 15 residues. From germline, CDR1 is MNHEY and CDR2 SVGAGI. V trimming: 0 bases; J trimming: 5 bases; junction bases outside the gene matches: 5. DNA for the CDR3: TGTGCCAGCAGTTACTCCGGGGGGGCAGGGGAGACCCAGTACTTC. It translates to CASSYSGGAGETQYF.

This clone appeared once. J is TRBJ1-1 and V is TRBV29-1; no clear D. Germline-derived CDR1 and CDR2 are SQVTM and ANQGSEA. Trimming cost V 3 bases and J 3 bases, with 17 bases left between them. The CDR3 has 15 amino acids. CDR3: CSVDPQPRPDTEAFF. The CDR3, as DNA: TGCAGCGTTGACCCACAGCCTCGGCCAGACACTGAAGCTTTCTTT.

J is TRBJ1-5 and V is TRBV30, with D uncertain. The V gene lost 0 bases and the J gene lost 0 bases, with 9 bases spanning the gap. Germline values: CDR1 GTSNPN, CDR2 SVGIG (reference sequence). The CDR3 runs to 15 residues. The CDR3 DNA is TGTGCCTGGAGTGTCGGCGGTTATAGCAATCAGCCCCAGCATTTT. It translates to CAWSVGGYSNQPQHF.

The chain has TRBV7-2 and TRBJ2-1; D might be TRBD2 (6 bases). Per the germline V gene, CDR1 is SGHTA and CDR2 is FQGNSA. The CDR3 has 13 residues. V lost 6 bases and J 8 bases, leaving 14 bases between the germline ends. CDR3 in DNA: TGTGCCAGCAGGCCGACTAGTTTTGATGAGCAGTTCTTC. Its protein product is CASRPTSFDEQFF.

This rearrangement joins TRBV29-1 to TRBJ2-5; perhaps TRBD1 as D (6 bases). Germline CDR1 reads SQVTM; CDR2 reads ANQGSEA. This CDR3 comprises 12 residues. V lost 3 bases, J lost 3 bases, and 8 bases lay in between. In nucleotides, the CDR3 is TGCAGCGTTGAGGGACAAGAAGAGACCCAGTACTTC. Amino acids: CSVEGQEETQYF.

The chain uses TRBV7-2 and TRBJ1-2; unclear D gene. Germline V gene data show CDR1 as SGHTA and CDR2 as FQGNSA. The CDR3 consists of 14 residues. The V end was cut by 5 bases, the J end by 0 bases, with 10 bases between. Here the CDR3 reads CASSTDPSNYGYTF. The CDR3 bases are TGTGCCAGCAGCACAGACCCCTCTAACTATGGCTACACCTTC.

This rearrangement joins TRBV7-2 to TRBJ1-2; no clear D gene. The germline V gene encodes CDR1 SGHTA and CDR2 FQGNSA. V was shortened by 0 bases and J by 7 bases, with 15 bases between the two germline ends. The CDR3 is 15 amino acids. The CDR3 sequence: CASSLARPSEGGYTF. CDR3 coding DNA: TGTGCCAGCAGCTTAGCACGCCCTAGCGAGGGTGGCTACACCTTC.

This clone was seen more than once but under ten times. This chain joins TRBV5-7 and TRBJ2-7; TRBD1 agrees at 7 bases. Being an ORF, TRBV5-7 has a function that is uncertain. The V segment lost 3 bases and the J segment 0 bases; nucleotides outside the gene matches: 3. The CDR3 runs 14 residues. The CDR3 region has the DNA TGTGCCAGCAGCTCGGGACAGATCTCCTACGAGCAGTACTTC. Translation: CASSSGQISYEQYF.

This clone was seen more than once but under ten times. The chain recombines TRBV4-3 with TRBJ1-2; 10 nucleotides match TRBD1. The junction had 2 bases not matched to a gene; V was cut back by 0 bases and J by 1 base. The CDR3 spans 16 residues. Germline values: CDR1 LGHNA, CDR2 YSLEER. This CDR3 reads CASSQDGTGVNYGYTF. The CDR3, as DNA: TGCGCCAGCAGCCAAGATGGGACAGGGGTTAACTATGGCTACACCTTC.

V is TRBV11-2 and J is TRBJ1-6; the D is unclear. V gave up 0 bases and J gave up 8 bases, with 11 bases separating them. CDR1 and CDR2 (germline): SGHAT, FQNNGV. CDR3 length: 15 amino acids. The CDR3 DNA reads TGTGCCAGCAGCTTAGATCAGGACGGAGATTCACCCCTCCACTTT. It codes for CASSLDQDGDSPLHF.

This chain links TRBV30 with TRBJ1-5; tentatively, D is TRBD1 (6 bases). Germline V gene sequence: CDR1 GTSNPN, CDR2 SVGIG (reference sequence). The V gene lost 0 bases and the J gene lost 7 bases, with 10 bases spanning the gap. CDR3 size: 13 residues. CDR3 nucleotides: TGTGCCTGGAGTGTGGACAGCCAGCAGCCCCAGCATTTT. This sequence encodes CAWSVDSQQPQHF. Together with reference TRBV30 and TRBJ1-5, the CDR3 gives the full variable domain: SQTIHQWPATLVQPVGSPLSLECTVEGTSNPNLYWYRQAAGRGLQLLFYSVGIGQISSEVPQNLSASRPQDRQFILSSKKLLLSDSGFYLCAWSVDSQQPQHFGDGTRLSIL.

V gene TRBV7-9 combines with J gene TRBJ1-2, with a possible D match to TRBD1 (6 bases). Trimming left V 6 bases short and J 7 bases short, with 21 bases between. The CDR3 has 15 residues. Germline V lookup: CDR1 SEHNR, CDR2 FQNEAQ (reference sequence). The CDR3: CASRDPDGGVGGYTF. In nucleotides, the CDR3 is TGTGCCAGCAGGGACCCTGACGGGGGCGTAGGTGGCTACACCTTC.

This clone has a handful of counts. The gene calls are TRBV30 and TRBJ1-1; tentatively, D is TRBD1 (6 bases). CDR1 is GTSNPN and CDR2 is SVGIG in the germline V gene (reference sequence). The CDR3 contains 14 residues. V lost 1 base to trimming and J lost 8 bases, with 17 bases between them. CDR3: CAWSANRVMGEAFF. The CDR3 DNA sequence: TGTGCCTGGAGTGCGAACAGGGTGATGGGGGAAGCTTTCTTT. Variable domain in full (rest from reference TRBV30 and TRBJ1-1): SQTIHQWPATLVQPVGSPLSLECTVEGTSNPNLYWYRQAAGRGLQLLFYSVGIGQISSEVPQNLSASRPQDRQFILSSKKLLLSDSGFYLCAWSANRVMGEAFFGQGTRLTVV.

CDR3 region: CAWQRGPSYEQYF. CDR3 DNA sequence: TGTGCCTGGCAGAGGGGGCCCTCCTACGAGCAGTACTTC. The chain is built from TRBV30 and TRBJ2-7, with 7 bases identical to TRBD1. The CDR3 sequence is 13 residues long. Trimming at V came to 5 bases and at J to 0 bases, leaving 4 bases not matched to a gene. Per germline, CDR1 GTSNPN and CDR2 SVGIG (reference sequence).

CDR3 protein: CASSMAGPYEQYF. The DNA for the CDR3 is TGTGCCAGTAGTATGGCAGGCCCCTACGAGCAGTACTTC. The rearrangement uses TRBV19 and TRBJ2-7; D uncertain. Germline V gene lookup returns CDR1 LNHDA and CDR2 SQIVND (reference sequence). V was cut by 3 bases and J by 2 bases, with 8 bases left in between. This CDR3 spans 13 amino acids.

The rearrangement joins TRBV21-1 to TRBJ1-1. TRBV21-1 is a documented pseudogene. The CDR3 consists of 16 residues. This chain's CDR3 is CASNRVDGPSNTEAFF. The CDR3 DNA is TGTGCCAGCAACCGTGTGGACGGACCCTCGAACACTGAAGCTTTCTTT.

This clone was seen once. This sequence joins TRBV5-6 and TRBJ1-1; TRBD1 is a possible D gene (6 bases). Looked up from germline, CDR1 is SGHDT and CDR2 is YYEEEE. The length of the CDR3 is 18 residues. Trimming left V 1 base short and J 0 bases short, with 19 bases between. The CDR3 region has the DNA TGTGCCAGCAGCTTGTATCCGGGGGGCCGATTAATGAACACTGAAGCTTTCTTT. Translated, it gives CASSLYPGGRLMNTEAFF.

DNA for the CDR3: TGTGCCAGCAGTTACTCGAGTAGGCAGGGTAATCAGCCCCAGCATTTT. This codes for CASSYSSRQGNQPQHF. The chain recombines TRBV6-5 with TRBJ1-5; perhaps TRBD1 as D (5 bases). Germline V gene sequence: CDR1 MNHEY, CDR2 SVGAGI. V was pared by 0 bases and J by 4 bases, with 13 bases between. The CDR3 length is 16 residues.

This clone has a handful of counts. The chain employs TRBV5-4 and TRBJ2-1; TRBD2 might be the D (6 bases). V was cut by 4 bases and J by 9 bases, with 14 bases left in between. This CDR3 is 13 amino acids long. The germline gives CDR1 SGHNT, CDR2 YYREEE (reference sequence). For the CDR3, the DNA is TGTGCCAGCAGCGCGGCGGGACGGAGTGAGCAGTTCTTC. Protein sequence: CASSAAGRSEQFF.

V is TRBV30 and J is TRBJ2-4; TRBD2 might be the D (5 bases). Germline loops: CDR1 GTSNPN, CDR2 SVGIG (reference sequence). The CDR3 extends over 13 amino acids. V gave up 2 bases and J gave up 3 bases, with 8 bases separating them. This CDR3 reads CAWSRENKNIQYF. The CDR3 nucleotides are TGTGCCTGGAGTCGGGAAAACAAAAACATTCAGTACTTC.

This clone was seen once. The rearrangement uses TRBV28 and TRBJ1-6; D is possibly TRBD1 (6 bases). This CDR3 has 14 amino acids. The V end was cut by 7 bases, the J end by 7 bases, with 14 bases between. From germline, CDR1 is MDHEN and CDR2 SYDVKM. The CDR3: CASKGGFGNSPLHF. For the CDR3, the DNA is TGTGCCAGCAAGGGGGGCTTTGGGAATTCACCCCTCCACTTT.

The genes are TRBV5-1 and TRBJ2-5, with a weak D call TRBD1 (5 bases). The CDR3 extends over 15 amino acids. V lost 0 bases and J lost 2, with 11 bases in between. The V gene's germline CDR1 is SGHRS and CDR2 YFSETQ. The CDR3 reads CASSLDPGSQETQYF. CDR3 nucleotides: TGCGCCAGCAGCTTGGACCCAGGGTCACAAGAGACCCAGTACTTC.